A selection of T cell receptor beta chains follows, all from one sample in a study of OX40 agonist ivuxolimab in advanced cancers. The protocol was immunoSEQ multiplex PCR, while the TCRdb copy is restricted to in-frame clones and leaves out a portion. The repertoire consists of about 46,000 clones, with 90% to 95% occurring once and the leading ten covering approximately 4.4%. Sequenced material: CD4+ or CD8+ T cells sorted from blood, taken in a trial of the OX40 agonist ivuxolimab. These TCRs come from an adult with an advanced solid tumor such as melanoma, head and neck, liver or kidney cancer. Both conserved end residues are part of each CDR3. Each record gives: clone size, D gene, J gene, V gene, CDR3 DNA, CDR3 protein. D genes are given only for firm matches. Clone size is given for some rows only: seen once, a few or many times, or a class if the clone is expanded.

once NA TRBJ2-1 TRBV27 TGTGCCAGCAGTTTGTTCCAGGATTATGAGCAGTTCTTC CASSLFQDYEQFF
NA TRBD1 TRBJ1-2 TRBV4-3 TGCGCCAGCAGCCAAGGGGCAGGGGGCCGGTATGGCTACACCTTC CASSQGAGGRYGYTF
NA NA TRBJ2-7 TRBV9 TGTGCCAGCAGCGCCAGGGACTCCAGCTCCTACGAGCAGTACTTC CASSARDSSSYEQYF
NA TRBD2 TRBJ2-3 TRBV28 TGTGCCAGCAGTTTCCCTAGCGGGGGCAACACAGATACGCAGTATTTT CASSFPSGGNTDTQYF
NA TRBD1 TRBJ2-7 TRBV4-1 TGCGCCAGCAGCCAAGATAGGGGGCGGATCTACGAGCAGTACTTC CASSQDRGRIYEQYF
NA NA TRBJ2-7 TRBV27 TGTGCCAGCAGTTTTGAGGGGAGCGACGAGCAGTACTTC CASSFEGSDEQYF
NA TRBD2 TRBJ2-2 TRBV4-1 TGCGCCAGCAGCCAAGTGTGGGGAGGGACCGGGGAGCTGTTTTTT CASSQVWGGTGELFF
once NA TRBJ1-1 TRBV6-4 TGTGCCAGCAGTGCTTCGGCTGGGGGGAACACTGAAGCTTTCTTT CASSASAGGNTEAFF
NA NA TRBJ2-3 TRBV7-2 TGTGCCAGCAGCTTAGTACCGGCTAGCACAGATACGCAGTATTTT CASSLVPASTDTQYF
NA NA TRBJ2-3 TRBV7-6 TGTGCCAGCAGCTTGGGGCGCGCTACGCAGTATTTT CASSLGRATQYF
NA TRBD1 TRBJ2-2 TRBV10-3 TGTGCCATCAGTGATCCGGACAGGGGGAACACCGGGGAGCTGTTTTTT CAISDPDRGNTGELFF
NA TRBD2 TRBJ2-7 TRBV14 TGTGCCAGCGGACTAGCGGGAGGTTACGAGCAGTACTTC CASGLAGGYEQYF
NA TRBD1 TRBJ1-2 TRBV5-1 TGCGCCAGCAGCTTACGGACAGGGGGCGGGGATGGCTACACCTTC CASSLRTGGGDGYTF
NA TRBD2 TRBJ2-7 TRBV7-6 TGTGCCAGCAGCCGAGAGGGCGGGGGGCACGAGCAGTACTTC CASSREGGGHEQYF
NA NA TRBJ1-2 TRBV6-4 TGTGCCAGCAGTGACGCTCCAGGGAGCTATGGCTACACCTTC CASSDAPGSYGYTF
NA TRBD1 TRBJ1-5 TRBV5-5 TGTGCCAGCAGCTTAACGGCAGGGGGCCTCTATCAGCCCCAGCATTTT CASSLTAGGLYQPQHF
once NA TRBJ2-7 TRBV5-4 TGTGCCAGCAGCTTGCGGGGAGGCAACTACGAGCAGTACTTC CASSLRGGNYEQYF
NA TRBD1 TRBJ1-2 TRBV2 TGTGCCAGCCTGGACAGGGACGGCGAATTCTACACCTTC CASLDRDGEFYTF
NA NA TRBJ1-5 TRBV6-1 TGTGCCAGCAAGATGGGACGGATGAATCAGCCCCAGCATTTT CASKMGRMNQPQHF
NA NA TRBJ1-4 TRBV21-1 TGTGCCAGCAGCAAAATGGCAAAGAGTGTGTACTCAGCAACTAATGAAAAACTGTTTTTT CASSKMAKSVYSATNEKLFF
once NA TRBJ2-7 TRBV7-9 TGTGCCAGCAGCTTATCCTACGAGCAGTACTTC CASSLSYEQYF
few NA TRBJ1-1 TRBV7-9 TGTGCCAGCAGCCCTGAGGGGTCCCAGAACACTGAAGCTTTCTTT CASSPEGSQNTEAFF
NA NA TRBJ1-1 TRBV21-1 TGTGCCAGCAGCAAAGCAAGTGTAAACGCTGAAGCTTTCTTT CASSKASVNAEAFF
NA NA TRBJ2-7 TRBV7-6 TGTGCCAGCAGCTACGGATCTTCCTACGAGCAGTACTTC CASSYGSSYEQYF
NA NA TRBJ1-1 TRBV27 TGTGCCAGCAGTTTTGGTTTAATGAACACTGAAGCTTTCTTT CASSFGLMNTEAFF
NA TRBD2 TRBJ2-3 TRBV9 TGTGCCAGCAGCAGGTGGGGGGAGGGGCCAGATACGCAGTATTTT CASSRWGEGPDTQYF
few TRBD1 TRBJ2-2 TRBV2 TGTGCCAGCAGTCCGACAGGGCACACCGGGGAGCTGTTTTTT CASSPTGHTGELFF
NA NA TRBJ1-2 TRBV6-5 TGTGCCAGCAGTTACTCTCCCGGGGGATACGGCTACACCTTC CASSYSPGGYGYTF
NA TRBD1 TRBJ2-7 TRBV7-9 TGTGCCAGCAATTACCGGGACAGGGGTGTCGTCGAGCAGTACTTC CASNYRDRGVVEQYF
NA TRBD2 TRBJ2-7 TRBV19 TGTGCCAGTAGTCCTCTAGCGGGAACGGGCTACGAGCAGTACTTC CASSPLAGTGYEQYF
once TRBD1 TRBJ2-5 TRBV27 TGTGCCAGCAGTTTTCTGGGACAGGACGAGACCCAGTACTTC CASSFLGQDETQYF
NA TRBD1 TRBJ2-1 TRBV19 TGTGCCAGTAGGATTCAGGACAGGGGCAATGAGCAGTTCTTC CASRIQDRGNEQFF
NA NA TRBJ1-2 TRBV27 TGTGCCAGCAGGTCGGGTGTCGGCTACACCTTC CASRSGVGYTF
NA NA TRBJ2-7 TRBV11-2 TGTGCCAGCAGCTTAATCCCCAGCTCCTACGAGCAGTACTTC CASSLIPSSYEQYF
once NA TRBJ2-1 TRBV9 TGTGCCAGCAGCGGCGGAGGGCTGTCCCACAATGAGCAGTTCTTC CASSGGGLSHNEQFF
once NA TRBJ2-5 TRBV2 NA CASGGLEREGRQETQYF
NA NA TRBJ2-2 TRBV6-4 TGTGCCAGCAGTGACACCGGGGAGCTGTTTTTT CASSDTGELFF
NA NA TRBJ1-4 TRBV7-2 TGTGCCAGCAGCCCCTGGGATCGGGGGCATATGGAAAAACTGTTTTTT CASSPWDRGHMEKLFF
NA NA TRBJ2-2 TRBV9 TGTGCCAGCAGCGTTTTCGGCGGAGCGGGCGGGGAGCTGTTTTTT CASSVFGGAGGELFF
once TRBD1 TRBJ2-1 TRBV11-3 TGTGCCAGCAGTAAGGGACAGGGGGTGGGTAATGAGCAGTTCTTC CASSKGQGVGNEQFF
NA NA TRBJ2-1 TRBV2 TGTGCCAGCAGTGACCTCTACAATGAGCAGTTCTTC CASSDLYNEQFF
NA NA TRBJ1-1 TRBV28 TGTGCCAGCAGTTTCCCCCCGAACACTGAAGCTTTCTTT CASSFPPNTEAFF
NA NA TRBJ1-1 TRBV5-4 TGTGCCACCTACCAGATCGGGGAGTTGATTGAAGCTTTCTTT CATYQIGELIEAFF
NA TRBD1 TRBJ1-6 TRBV27 TGTGCCAGCAGTTTCCTCAGACAGGGAGGGGATTCACCCCTCCACTTT CASSFLRQGGDSPLHF
NA TRBD1 TRBJ1-5 TRBV10-3 TGTGCCATCAGTGAGTCGGGGAGGGGGCCTGGTGGTCAGCCCCAGCATTTT CAISESGRGPGGQPQHF
NA TRBD2 TRBJ2-1 TRBV4-1 TGCGCCAGCAGCCAACTACCCCCCCTAGCGGGGGTTCGCAGTGAGCAGTTCTTC CASSQLPPLAGVRSEQFF
NA NA TRBJ1-4 TRBV15 TGTGCCACCAGCGGACTTGTGGACGGTGAAAAACTGTTTTTT CATSGLVDGEKLFF
NA TRBD2 TRBJ2-7 TRBV2 TGTGCCAGCAGCACGGGAGGGCCCGTCAACGAGCAGTACTTC CASSTGGPVNEQYF
NA NA TRBJ1-1 TRBV2 TGTGCCAGCATCCACAGGGAAGTGAACACTGAAGCTTTCTTT CASIHREVNTEAFF
once TRBD2 TRBJ2-5 TRBV10-2 TGCGCCAGCAGTGAATATGGGACTAGCGAAGAGACCCAGTACTTC CASSEYGTSEETQYF
NA NA TRBJ1-5 TRBV11-3 TGTGCCAGCAGCCAGGCCCTCAGGGAAAGGGGCAATCAGCCCCAGCATTTT CASSQALRERGNQPQHF
NA NA TRBJ2-1 TRBV27 TGTGCCAGCAGCCTAACAGGGTACAATGAGCAGTTCTTC CASSLTGYNEQFF
NA NA TRBJ2-3 TRBV6-6 TGTGCCAGCAGTTTGCCCACAGATACGCAGTATTTT CASSLPTDTQYF
NA NA TRBJ2-1 TRBV9 TGTGCCAGCAGCGTAGGACTCAGTAATGAGCAGTTCTTC CASSVGLSNEQFF
NA NA TRBJ1-1 TRBV19 TGTGCCAGCTCATTACAGGGTAAAGACACTGAAGCTTTCTTT CASSLQGKDTEAFF
NA NA TRBJ2-1 TRBV12-2 TGTGCAAGTCGCTTAGACCAACGACTGGCAGGAGCCTACAATGAGCAGTTCTTC CASRLDQRLAGAYNEQFF
NA TRBD1 TRBJ1-2 TRBV29-1 TGCAGCGTTGAAGGTTGGGACAGGGTTCACTATGGCTACACCTTC CSVEGWDRVHYGYTF
NA NA TRBJ2-7 TRBV27 TGTGCCAGCAGTTTAACACAGGGCTACGAGCAGTACTTC CASSLTQGYEQYF
NA TRBD1 TRBJ1-1 TRBV6-6 TGTGCCAGCAAGAGAATCGGGACAGCCACTGAAGCTTTCTTT CASKRIGTATEAFF
NA TRBD2 TRBJ2-7 TRBV28 TGTGCCAGCAGTGCCGGGCGGAATCCGATTAGCGGGATTCCCTACGAGCAGTACTTC CASSAGRNPISGIPYEQYF